This is a list of T cell receptor beta chains from one sample in a study of T cells after yellow fever vaccination. A single record per CDR3 protein comes from TCRdb applying MiXCR to the 5' RACE reads. The sample shows about 13,000 distinct CDR3 sequences, 4.9% of them seen only once. The starting material was PBMCs, either bulk or a sorted T-cell subset (CD4+, CD8+, memory, or dextramer-sorted; not recorded which), obtained 45 days after the yellow fever booster vaccination. These receptors were taken from a man between 25 and 39 years old who received the YFV17D yellow fever vaccine. Both conserved end residues are part of each CDR3. A D gene is named only where the DNA matches it firmly. Sizes are listed as how often the clone was seen (once, few, many) or a class if it is expanded.

length	V	J	size	D	CDR3	DNA
15	TRBV27	TRBJ1-5	many	TRBD1	CASSLLGDRGQPQHF	TGTGCCAGCAGTTTATTAGGGGACAGGGGTCAGCCCCAGCATTTT
14	TRBV7-3	TRBJ2-1	many	TRBD2	CASSASGPYNEQFF	TGTGCCAGCAGCGCTAGCGGACCCTACAATGAGCAGTTCTTC
14	TRBV7-2	TRBJ2-1	many	TRBD2	CASSLSLANNEQFF	TGTGCCAGCAGCTTATCACTAGCGAACAATGAGCAGTTCTTC